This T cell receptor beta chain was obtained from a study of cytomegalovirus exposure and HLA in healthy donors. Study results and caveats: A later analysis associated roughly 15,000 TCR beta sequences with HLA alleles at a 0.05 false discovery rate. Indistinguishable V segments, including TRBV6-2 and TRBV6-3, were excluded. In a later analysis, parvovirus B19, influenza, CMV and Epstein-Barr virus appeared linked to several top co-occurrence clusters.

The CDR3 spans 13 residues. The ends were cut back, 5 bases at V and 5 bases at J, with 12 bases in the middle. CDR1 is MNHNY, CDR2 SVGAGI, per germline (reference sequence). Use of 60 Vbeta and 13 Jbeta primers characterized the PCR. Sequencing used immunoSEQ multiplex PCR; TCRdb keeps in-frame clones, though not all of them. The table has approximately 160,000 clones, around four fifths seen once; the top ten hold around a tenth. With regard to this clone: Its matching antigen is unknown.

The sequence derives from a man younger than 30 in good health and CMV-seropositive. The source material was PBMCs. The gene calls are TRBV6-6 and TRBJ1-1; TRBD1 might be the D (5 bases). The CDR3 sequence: CASSPSRGTEAFF. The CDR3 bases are TGTGCCAGCAGTCCCTCCCGGGGGACTGAAGCTTTCTTT.